This T cell receptor beta chain comes out of a study of T cells in Graves' hyperthyroidism and ophthalmopathy. Study results and limitations: Blood held most thyroid clonotypes expanded above 0.001 frequency.

Germline lookup yields CDR1 MDHEN and CDR2 SYDVKM. The CDR3 runs 15 residues. Germline trimming cut 2 bases from V and 2 bases from J; bases unmatched to any gene: 2. This clonotype was observed many times. The antigen remains undetermined. What was amplified from RNA transcripts were TCR beta CDR3 regions. With the HTBI primer set, the TCR CDR3 went through a first round of RT-PCR. MiXCR, run by TCRdb on the multiplex PCR reads, gives a single entry per CDR3 protein. The sample lists some 570,000 distinct CDR3 sequences; about 14% were seen once. The genes are TRBV28 and TRBJ1-1; 10 bases are a match to TRBD1. The source is a woman younger than 30 with Graves' ophthalmopathy. What was sequenced was blood. The CDR3 is CASSLETGGNTEAFF. CDR3 DNA: TGTGCCAGCAGTTTAGAGACAGGGGGCAACACTGAAGCTTTCTTT.